The present TCR beta chain was sequenced within a study of shared clonotypes between healthy human individuals. CDR3 length: 14 residues. Trimming pared 2 bases from V and 3 bases from J, leaving 10 bases between. Germline lookup yields CDR1 SGHRS and CDR2 YFSETQ. The test was conducted at deep level. TCRdb's table, derived via immunoSEQ multiplex PCR, lists solely in-frame clones and lacks some. The sample carries 2,500,000 or so clones, approximately 90% recorded once. V usage is TRBV5-1 and J usage is TRBJ2-3; no reliable D call. Sequenced material: naive CD4+ T cells from PBMCs. Documented subset: CD45RA+ positively selected. This receptor was obtained from a man aged 18 to 30 in good health. Some clones in this sample may be carry-over from other donors' samples. CDR3 residues: CASSFERGTDTQYF. Written as DNA, the CDR3 is TGCGCCAGCAGCTTTGAACGTGGTACAGATACGCAGTATTTT. The whole variable domain, remainder taken from reference TRBV5-1 and TRBJ2-3, is KAGVTQTPRYLIKTRGQQVTLSCSPISGHRSVSWYQQTPGQGLQFLFEYFSETQRNKGNFPGRFSGRQFSNSRSEMNVSTLELGDSALYLCASSFERGTDTQYFGPGTRLTVL.